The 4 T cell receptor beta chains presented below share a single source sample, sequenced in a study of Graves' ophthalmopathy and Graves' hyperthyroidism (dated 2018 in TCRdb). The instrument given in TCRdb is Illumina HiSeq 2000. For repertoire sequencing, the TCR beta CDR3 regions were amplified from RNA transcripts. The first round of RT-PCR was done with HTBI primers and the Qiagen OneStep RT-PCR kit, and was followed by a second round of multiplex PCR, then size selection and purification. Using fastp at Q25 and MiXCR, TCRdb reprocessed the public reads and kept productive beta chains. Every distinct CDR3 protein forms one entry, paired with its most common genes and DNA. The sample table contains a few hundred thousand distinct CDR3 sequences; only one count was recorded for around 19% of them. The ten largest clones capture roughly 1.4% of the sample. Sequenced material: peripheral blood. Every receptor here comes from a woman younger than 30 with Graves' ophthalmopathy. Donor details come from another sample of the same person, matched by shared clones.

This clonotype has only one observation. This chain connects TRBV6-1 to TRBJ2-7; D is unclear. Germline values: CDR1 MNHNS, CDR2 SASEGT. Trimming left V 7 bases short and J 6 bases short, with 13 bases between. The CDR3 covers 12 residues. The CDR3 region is CASTVLAGEQYF. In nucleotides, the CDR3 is TGTGCCAGCACGGTTCTGGCCGGCGAGCAGTACTTC.

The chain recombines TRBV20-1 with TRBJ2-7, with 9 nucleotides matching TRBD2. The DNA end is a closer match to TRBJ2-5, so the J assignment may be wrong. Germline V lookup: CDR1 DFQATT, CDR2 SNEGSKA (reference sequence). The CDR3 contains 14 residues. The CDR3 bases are TGCAGTGCTAGTCCGGTAGCGGGAGTTGAGACCCAGTACTTC. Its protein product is CSASPVAGVETQYF.

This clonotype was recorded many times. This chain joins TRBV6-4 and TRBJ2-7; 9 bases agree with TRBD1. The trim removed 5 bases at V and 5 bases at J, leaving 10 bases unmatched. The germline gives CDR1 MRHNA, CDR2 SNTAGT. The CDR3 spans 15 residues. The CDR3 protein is CASSKTGTGLHEQYF. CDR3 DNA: TGTGCCAGCAGTAAAACCGGGACAGGGCTGCACGAGCAGTACTTC.

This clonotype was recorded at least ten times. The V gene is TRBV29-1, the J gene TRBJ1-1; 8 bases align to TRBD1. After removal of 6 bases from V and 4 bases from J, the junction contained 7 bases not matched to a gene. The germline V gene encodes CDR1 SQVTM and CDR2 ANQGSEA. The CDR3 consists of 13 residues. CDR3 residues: CSVEVGTGTEAFF. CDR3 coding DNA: TGCAGCGTCGAGGTTGGGACAGGCACTGAAGCTTTCTTT. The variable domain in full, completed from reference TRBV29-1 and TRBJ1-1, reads SAVISQKPSRDICQRGTSLTIQCQVDSQVTMMFWYRQQPGQSLTLIATANQGSEATYESGFVIDKFPISRPNLTFSTLTVSNMSPEDSSIYLCSVEVGTGTEAFFGQGTRLTVV.